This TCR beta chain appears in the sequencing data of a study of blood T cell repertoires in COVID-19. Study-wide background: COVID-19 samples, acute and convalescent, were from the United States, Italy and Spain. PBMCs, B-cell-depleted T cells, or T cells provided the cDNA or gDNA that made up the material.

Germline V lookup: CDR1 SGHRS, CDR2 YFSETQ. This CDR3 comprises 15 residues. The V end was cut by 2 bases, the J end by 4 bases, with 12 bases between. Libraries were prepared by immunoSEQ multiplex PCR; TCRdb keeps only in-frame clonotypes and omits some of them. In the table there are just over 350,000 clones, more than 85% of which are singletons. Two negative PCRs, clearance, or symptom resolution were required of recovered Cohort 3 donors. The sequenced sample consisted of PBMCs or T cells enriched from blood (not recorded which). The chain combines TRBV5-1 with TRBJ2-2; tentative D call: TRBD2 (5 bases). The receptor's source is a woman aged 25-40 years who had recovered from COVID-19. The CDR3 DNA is TGCGCCAGCAGCTTCGAGGGCTTTGGCACCGGGGAGCTGTTTTTT. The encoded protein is CASSFEGFGTGELFF.